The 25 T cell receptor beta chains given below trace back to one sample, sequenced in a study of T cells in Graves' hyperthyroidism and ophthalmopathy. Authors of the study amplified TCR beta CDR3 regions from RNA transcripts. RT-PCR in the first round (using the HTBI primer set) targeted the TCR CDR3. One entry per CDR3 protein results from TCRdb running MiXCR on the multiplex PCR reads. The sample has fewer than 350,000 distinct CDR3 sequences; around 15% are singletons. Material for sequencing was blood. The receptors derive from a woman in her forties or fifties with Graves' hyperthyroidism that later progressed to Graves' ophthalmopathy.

The DNA of the CDR3 is TGTGCCAGCAGCCGCGGGAGCACTGAAGCTTTCTTT. Amino acid sequence: CASSRGSTEAFF. The chain has TRBV7-9 and TRBJ1-1; D is unresolved. Trimming took 5 bases from V and 4 from J, leaving 8 bases between them. The CDR3 consists of 12 residues. CDR1 is SEHNR, CDR2 FQNEAQ, per germline (reference sequence). Together with reference TRBV7-9 and TRBJ1-1, the CDR3 gives the full variable domain: DTGVSQNPRHKITKRGQNVTFRCDPISEHNRLYWYRQTLGQGPEFLTYFQNEAQLEKSRLLSDRFSAERPKGSFSTLEIQRTEQGDSAMYLCASSRGSTEAFFGQGTRLTVV.

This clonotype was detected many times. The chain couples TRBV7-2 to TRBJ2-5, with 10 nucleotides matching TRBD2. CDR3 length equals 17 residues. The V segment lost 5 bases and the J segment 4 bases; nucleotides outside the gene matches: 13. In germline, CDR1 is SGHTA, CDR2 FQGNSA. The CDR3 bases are TGTGCCAGCAGCCCCCGACTCCGAGTAGCGGGGGGAGAGACCCAGTACTTC. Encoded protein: CASSPRLRVAGGETQYF.

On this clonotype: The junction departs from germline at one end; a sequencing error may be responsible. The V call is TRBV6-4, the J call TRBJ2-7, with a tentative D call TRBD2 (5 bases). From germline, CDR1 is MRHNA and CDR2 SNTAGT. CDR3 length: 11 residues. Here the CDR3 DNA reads TGTGCCAGCAGGGACTCCTTCGAGCAGTACTTC. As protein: CASRDSFEQYF.

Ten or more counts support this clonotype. The CDR3 bases are TGTGCCAGCAGCTTAAAAGCCGCACCCTACGAGCAGTACTTC. Amino acids: CASSLKAAPYEQYF. This sequence joins TRBV7-9 and TRBJ2-7; D gene unclear. CDR1 SEHNR and CDR2 FQNEAQ come from the germline V gene (reference sequence). Deletions cut 2 bases from V and 2 bases from J, with 10 bases between. This CDR3 has 14 residues.

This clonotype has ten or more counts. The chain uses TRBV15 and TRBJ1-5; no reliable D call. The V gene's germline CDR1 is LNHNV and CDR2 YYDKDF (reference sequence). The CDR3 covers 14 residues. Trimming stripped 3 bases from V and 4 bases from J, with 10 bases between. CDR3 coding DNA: TGTGCCACCAGCAGGGTCGGCCTAAATCAGCCCCAGCATTTT. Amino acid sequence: CATSRVGLNQPQHF.

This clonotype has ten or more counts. The CDR3 reads CASSLLTAEAFF. The DNA for the CDR3 is TGTGCCAGCAGTTTGCTGACAGCTGAAGCTTTCTTT. The chain couples TRBV28 to TRBJ1-1; maybe TRBD1 (5 bases). Germline V lookup: CDR1 MDHEN, CDR2 SYDVKM. The CDR3 is 12 residues long. V lost 3 bases and J lost 6, with 8 bases in between.

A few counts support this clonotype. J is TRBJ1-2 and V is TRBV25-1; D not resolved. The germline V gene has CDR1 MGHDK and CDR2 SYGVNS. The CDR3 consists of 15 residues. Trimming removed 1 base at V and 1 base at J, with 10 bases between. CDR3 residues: CASSESQAYNYGYTF. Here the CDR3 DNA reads TGTGCCAGCAGTGAATCGCAGGCGTATAACTATGGCTACACCTTC.

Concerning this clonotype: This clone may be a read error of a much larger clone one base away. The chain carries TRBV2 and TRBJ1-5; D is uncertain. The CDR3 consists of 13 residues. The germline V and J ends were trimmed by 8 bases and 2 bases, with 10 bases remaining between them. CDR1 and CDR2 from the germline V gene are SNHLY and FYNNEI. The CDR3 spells CASEVGGNQPQHF. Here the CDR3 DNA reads TGTGCCAGCGAGGTCGGCGGCAATCAGCCCCAGCATTTT.

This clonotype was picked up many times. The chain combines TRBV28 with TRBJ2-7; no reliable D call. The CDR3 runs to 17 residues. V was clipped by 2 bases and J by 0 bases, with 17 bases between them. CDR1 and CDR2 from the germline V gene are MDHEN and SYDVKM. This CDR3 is CASSLRASPHSSYEQYF. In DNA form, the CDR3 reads TGTGCCAGCAGTTTAAGGGCTAGTCCCCATAGCTCCTACGAGCAGTACTTC.

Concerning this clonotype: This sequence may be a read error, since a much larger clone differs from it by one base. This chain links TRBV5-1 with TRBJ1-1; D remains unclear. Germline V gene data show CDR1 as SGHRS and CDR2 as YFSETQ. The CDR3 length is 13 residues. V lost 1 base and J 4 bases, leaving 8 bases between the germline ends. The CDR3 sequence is CASSLQVATEAFF. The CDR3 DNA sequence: TGCGCCAGCAGCTTGCAGGTGGCCACTGAAGCTTTCTTT.

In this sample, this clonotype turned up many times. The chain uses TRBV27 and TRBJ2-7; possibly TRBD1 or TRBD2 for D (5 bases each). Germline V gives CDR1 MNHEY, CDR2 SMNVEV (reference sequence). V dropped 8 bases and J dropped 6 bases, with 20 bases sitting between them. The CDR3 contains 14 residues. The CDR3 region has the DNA TGTGCCAGCCGACTACCGGGGCCTCAGGGCGAGCAGTACTTC. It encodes CASRLPGPQGEQYF.

The CDR3 DNA sequence: TGCGCCAGCAGCCAAGCGGTCGGAGACAGGGGGCTTTTAACTGAAGCTTTCTTT. As protein: CASSQAVGDRGLLTEAFF. The chain uses TRBV4-1 and TRBJ1-1; TRBD1 aligns across 10 bases. Trimming cost V 1 base and J 5 bases; bases outside gene matches: 13. The CDR3 is made up of 18 amino acids. In germline, CDR1 is MGHRA, CDR2 YSYEKL.

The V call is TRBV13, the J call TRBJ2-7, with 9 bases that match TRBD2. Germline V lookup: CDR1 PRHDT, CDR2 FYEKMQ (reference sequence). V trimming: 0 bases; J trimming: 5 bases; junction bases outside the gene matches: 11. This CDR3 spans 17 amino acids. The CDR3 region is CASSLGLAGRAGDEQYF. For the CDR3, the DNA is TGTGCCAGCAGCTTAGGACTAGCGGGTAGGGCTGGAGACGAGCAGTACTTC.

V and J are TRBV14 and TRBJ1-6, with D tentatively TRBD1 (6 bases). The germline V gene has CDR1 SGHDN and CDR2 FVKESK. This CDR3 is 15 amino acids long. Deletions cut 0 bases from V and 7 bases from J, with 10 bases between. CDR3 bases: TGTGCCAGCAGCCAAGACTGGGGGCAAAATTCACCCCTCCACTTT. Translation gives CASSQDWGQNSPLHF.

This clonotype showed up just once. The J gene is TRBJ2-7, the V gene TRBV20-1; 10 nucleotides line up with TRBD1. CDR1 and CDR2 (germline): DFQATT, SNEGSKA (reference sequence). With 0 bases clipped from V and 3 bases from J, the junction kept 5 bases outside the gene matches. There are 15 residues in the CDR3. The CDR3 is CSARDIDRGLYEQYF. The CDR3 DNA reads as TGCAGTGCTAGAGATATAGACAGGGGGCTCTACGAGCAGTACTTC.

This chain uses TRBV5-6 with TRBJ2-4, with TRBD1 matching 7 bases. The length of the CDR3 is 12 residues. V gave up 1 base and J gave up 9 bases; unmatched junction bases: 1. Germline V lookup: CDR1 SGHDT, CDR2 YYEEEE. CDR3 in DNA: TGTGCCAGCAGCTTGCAGGGGGTCATTCAGTACTTC. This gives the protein CASSLQGVIQYF.

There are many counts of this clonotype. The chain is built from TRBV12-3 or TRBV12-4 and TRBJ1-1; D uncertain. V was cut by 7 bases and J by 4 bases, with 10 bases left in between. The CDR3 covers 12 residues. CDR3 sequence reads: CASTGWGTEAFF. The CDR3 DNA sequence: TGTGCCAGCACCGGGTGGGGCACTGAAGCTTTCTTT.

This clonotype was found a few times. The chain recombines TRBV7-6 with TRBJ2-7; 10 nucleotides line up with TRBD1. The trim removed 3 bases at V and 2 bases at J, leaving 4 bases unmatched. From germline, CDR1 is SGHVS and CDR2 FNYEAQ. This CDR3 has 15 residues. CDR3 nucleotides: TGTGCCAGCAGCTTGGGGACAGGGGCTACCTACGAGCAGTACTTC. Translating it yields CASSLGTGATYEQYF.

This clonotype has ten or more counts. The CDR3 sequence: CASSPTRGSTEAFF. In DNA form, the CDR3 reads TGTGCCAGCTCACCAACGAGGGGATCTACTGAAGCTTTCTTT. The V and J genes are TRBV18 and TRBJ1-1, with D perhaps TRBD1 (5 bases). This CDR3 comprises 14 residues. The germline V and J ends were trimmed by 2 bases and 5 bases, with 12 bases remaining between them. The germline V gene encodes CDR1 KGHSH and CDR2 LQKENI.

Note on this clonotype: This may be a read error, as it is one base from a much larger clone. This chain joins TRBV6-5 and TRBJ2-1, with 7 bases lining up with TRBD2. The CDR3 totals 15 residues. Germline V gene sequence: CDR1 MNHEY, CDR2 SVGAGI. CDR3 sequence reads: CASSYFGGSYNGQFF. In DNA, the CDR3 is TGTGCCAGCAGTTACTTCGGGGGGTCCTACAATGGGCAGTTCTTC.

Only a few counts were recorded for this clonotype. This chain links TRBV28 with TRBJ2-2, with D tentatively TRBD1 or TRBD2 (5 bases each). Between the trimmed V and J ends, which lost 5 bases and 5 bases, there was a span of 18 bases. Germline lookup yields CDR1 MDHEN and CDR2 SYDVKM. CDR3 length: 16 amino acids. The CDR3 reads CASSTRDRGYTGELFF. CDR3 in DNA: TGTGCCAGCAGTACCCGGGACCGGGGATATACCGGGGAGCTGTTTTTT.

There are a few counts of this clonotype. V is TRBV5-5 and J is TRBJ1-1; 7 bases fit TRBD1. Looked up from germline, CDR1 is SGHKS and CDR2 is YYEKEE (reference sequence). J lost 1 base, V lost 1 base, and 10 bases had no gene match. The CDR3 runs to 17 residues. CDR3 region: CASSLYARGQGNTEAFF. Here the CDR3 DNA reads TGTGCCAGCAGCTTGTATGCGAGGGGGCAAGGGAACACTGAAGCTTTCTTT.

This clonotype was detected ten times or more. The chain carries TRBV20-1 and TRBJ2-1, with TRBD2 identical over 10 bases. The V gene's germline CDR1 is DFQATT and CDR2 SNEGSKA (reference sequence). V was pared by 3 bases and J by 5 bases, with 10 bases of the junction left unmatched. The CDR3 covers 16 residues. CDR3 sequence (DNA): TGCAGTGCTAGGAGCCTAGCGGGAGCGATTGACAATGAGCAGTTCTTC. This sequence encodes CSARSLAGAIDNEQFF.

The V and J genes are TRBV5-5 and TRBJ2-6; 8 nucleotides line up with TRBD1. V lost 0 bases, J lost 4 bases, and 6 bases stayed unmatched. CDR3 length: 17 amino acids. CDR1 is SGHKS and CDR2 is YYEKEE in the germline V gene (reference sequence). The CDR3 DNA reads TGTGCCAGCAGCTTGGCCCGTCAGGGGGCAGGGGCCAACGTCCTGACTTTC. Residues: CASSLARQGAGANVLTF.

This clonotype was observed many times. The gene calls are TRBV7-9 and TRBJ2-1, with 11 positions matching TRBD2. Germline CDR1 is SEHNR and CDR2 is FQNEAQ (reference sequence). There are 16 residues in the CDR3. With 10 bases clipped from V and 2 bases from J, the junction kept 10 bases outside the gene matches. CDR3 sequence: CATGLAGGVTYNEQFF. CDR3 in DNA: TGTGCCACGGGGCTAGCGGGAGGAGTAACCTACAATGAGCAGTTCTTC.